This T cell receptor beta chain was found in a study of graft-versus-host responses after intestinal transplantation. At the level of the study: Recipients received multivisceral, liver-intestinal, or isolated intestinal transplants.

The data were produced by immunoSEQ multiplex PCR, yet TCRdb's version contains in-frame clones alone and is incomplete. This sample yields some 93,000 clones, of which roughly 91% are seen a single time; over 0.4% belongs to the top ten. Of note for this clone: Its antigen is still unknown.

Germline assignment: CDR1 MNHNS and CDR2 SASEGT. The CDR3 has 15 residues. V was cut by 6 bases and J by 0 bases, with 12 bases left in between. Study results and limitations: Some GvH clones were seen earlier in gut or blood, suggesting intestinal origin.

The TCR comes from a human donor who received an intestinal transplant. This chain links TRBV6-1 with TRBJ2-1; D not certain. The sample consisted of unstimulated CD8+ T cells sorted from spleen or lymph node cells, taken before intestinal transplant. CDR3 nucleotides: TGTGCCAGCAGGGCTGATCCAAGCTCCTACAATGAGCAGTTCTTC. This encodes CASRADPSSYNEQFF.